Given below is one TCR beta chain in context. The antigen remains unidentified. The study based diagnoses on clinical symptoms, serum thyroxine and TRAb, thyroid ultrasound and orbital computed tomography. Cells are PBMCs isolated from over 7.5 ml of fresh blood. Trimming took 4 bases from V and 4 from J, leaving 13 bases between them. The CDR3 is 14 residues long. Germline V gene lookup returns CDR1 MGHRA and CDR2 YSYEKL. This sample was taken from a study of T cells in Graves' hyperthyroidism and ophthalmopathy. Background on the study: Upon initial diagnosis and before any treatment, peripheral blood was collected.

Study-wide points: Most clonotypes expanded in the thyroid (above 0.001) were also present in blood.

Template material for amplifying TCR beta CDR3 regions consisted of RNA transcripts. First-round RT-PCR with HTBI primers amplified the TCR CDR3 region. TCRdb reanalysed the multiplex PCR reads using MiXCR and keeps one entry per CDR3 protein. The table has approximately 520,000 distinct CDR3 sequences, around 21% seen once. What was sequenced was blood. This receptor was taken from a man between 18 and 29 years old with Graves' hyperthyroidism. This chain links TRBV4-1 with TRBJ1-1; D is unresolved. CDR3 region: CASSRGGMGTEAFF. DNA of the CDR3: TGCGCCAGCAGCCGAGGAGGGATGGGCACTGAAGCTTTCTTT.